The TCR beta chain under discussion was sequenced for a study of CD8+CD57+ T cells in acquired aplastic anemia. Regarding the study as a whole: Patients were compared with controls for CD8+ Simpson's diversity, and no significant difference emerged. Between patients and controls, about 30 CD8+ CDR3 sequences were found in common.

About this clonotype itself: Its target is not known.

Germline CDR1 reads SGHNT; CDR2 reads YYREEE (reference sequence). V gave up 2 bases and J gave up 5 bases; unmatched junction bases: 6. The CDR3 has 14 residues. The patients chosen for sequencing had shown expansion of CD8+CD57+ cells (detected by flow cytometry). Template material for TCR beta VDJ and CDR3 profiling consisted of genomic DNA. TCRdb re-derived calls from the reads in MiXCR, one entry per CDR3 protein. The sample consists of approximately 200,000 distinct CDR3 sequences, roughly 53% of them appearing once. The sequenced sample consisted of sorted CD4+, CD8+, or CD8+CD57+ T cells (not recorded which) from PBMCs. The TCR comes from a human donor with aplastic anemia. The chain joins TRBV5-4 to TRBJ2-5; TRBD2 agrees at 7 bases. The CDR3 loop is CASSFSAGVETQYF. Here the CDR3 DNA reads TGTGCCAGCAGCTTTAGCGCGGGGGTGGAGACCCAGTACTTC. The whole variable domain, filled in from reference TRBV5-4 and TRBJ2-5, reads ETGVTQSPTHLIKTRGQQVTLRCSSQSGHNTVSWYQQALGQGPQFIFQYYREEENGRGNFPPRFSGLQFPNYSSELNVNALELDDSALYLCASSFSAGVETQYFGPGTRLLVL.